The clone carrying this TCR beta chain was recorded a few times. Its antigen is currently unknown. Unique molecular identifiers tagged the TCR beta cDNA libraries. Each CDR3 protein is one row after TCRdb ran MiXCR on the PCR reads. The sample lists about 200,000 distinct CDR3 sequences, 25% to 35% occurring once. The data derive from a study of post-analysis software for immune sequencing data. Study-level results: Relative to controls, patients with multiple sclerosis showed significantly lower normalized Chao1 diversity. TRBV segments more frequent in patients than in controls numbered roughly five and included TRBV5-6, TRBV5-1 and TRBV20-1.

This CDR3 has 15 amino acids. With 4 bases clipped from V and 4 bases from J, the junction kept 7 bases outside the gene matches. CDR1 and CDR2 (germline): SEHNR, FQNEAQ (reference sequence). The V gene is TRBV7-9, the J gene TRBJ1-1, with 9 bases lining up with TRBD1. Sequencing used blood. The sequence came from a girl aged 2-17 years with multiple sclerosis. CDR3 sequence reads: CASSYTGGWRTEAFF. DNA of the CDR3: TGTGCCAGCAGCTATACAGGGGGCTGGCGCACTGAAGCTTTCTTT.